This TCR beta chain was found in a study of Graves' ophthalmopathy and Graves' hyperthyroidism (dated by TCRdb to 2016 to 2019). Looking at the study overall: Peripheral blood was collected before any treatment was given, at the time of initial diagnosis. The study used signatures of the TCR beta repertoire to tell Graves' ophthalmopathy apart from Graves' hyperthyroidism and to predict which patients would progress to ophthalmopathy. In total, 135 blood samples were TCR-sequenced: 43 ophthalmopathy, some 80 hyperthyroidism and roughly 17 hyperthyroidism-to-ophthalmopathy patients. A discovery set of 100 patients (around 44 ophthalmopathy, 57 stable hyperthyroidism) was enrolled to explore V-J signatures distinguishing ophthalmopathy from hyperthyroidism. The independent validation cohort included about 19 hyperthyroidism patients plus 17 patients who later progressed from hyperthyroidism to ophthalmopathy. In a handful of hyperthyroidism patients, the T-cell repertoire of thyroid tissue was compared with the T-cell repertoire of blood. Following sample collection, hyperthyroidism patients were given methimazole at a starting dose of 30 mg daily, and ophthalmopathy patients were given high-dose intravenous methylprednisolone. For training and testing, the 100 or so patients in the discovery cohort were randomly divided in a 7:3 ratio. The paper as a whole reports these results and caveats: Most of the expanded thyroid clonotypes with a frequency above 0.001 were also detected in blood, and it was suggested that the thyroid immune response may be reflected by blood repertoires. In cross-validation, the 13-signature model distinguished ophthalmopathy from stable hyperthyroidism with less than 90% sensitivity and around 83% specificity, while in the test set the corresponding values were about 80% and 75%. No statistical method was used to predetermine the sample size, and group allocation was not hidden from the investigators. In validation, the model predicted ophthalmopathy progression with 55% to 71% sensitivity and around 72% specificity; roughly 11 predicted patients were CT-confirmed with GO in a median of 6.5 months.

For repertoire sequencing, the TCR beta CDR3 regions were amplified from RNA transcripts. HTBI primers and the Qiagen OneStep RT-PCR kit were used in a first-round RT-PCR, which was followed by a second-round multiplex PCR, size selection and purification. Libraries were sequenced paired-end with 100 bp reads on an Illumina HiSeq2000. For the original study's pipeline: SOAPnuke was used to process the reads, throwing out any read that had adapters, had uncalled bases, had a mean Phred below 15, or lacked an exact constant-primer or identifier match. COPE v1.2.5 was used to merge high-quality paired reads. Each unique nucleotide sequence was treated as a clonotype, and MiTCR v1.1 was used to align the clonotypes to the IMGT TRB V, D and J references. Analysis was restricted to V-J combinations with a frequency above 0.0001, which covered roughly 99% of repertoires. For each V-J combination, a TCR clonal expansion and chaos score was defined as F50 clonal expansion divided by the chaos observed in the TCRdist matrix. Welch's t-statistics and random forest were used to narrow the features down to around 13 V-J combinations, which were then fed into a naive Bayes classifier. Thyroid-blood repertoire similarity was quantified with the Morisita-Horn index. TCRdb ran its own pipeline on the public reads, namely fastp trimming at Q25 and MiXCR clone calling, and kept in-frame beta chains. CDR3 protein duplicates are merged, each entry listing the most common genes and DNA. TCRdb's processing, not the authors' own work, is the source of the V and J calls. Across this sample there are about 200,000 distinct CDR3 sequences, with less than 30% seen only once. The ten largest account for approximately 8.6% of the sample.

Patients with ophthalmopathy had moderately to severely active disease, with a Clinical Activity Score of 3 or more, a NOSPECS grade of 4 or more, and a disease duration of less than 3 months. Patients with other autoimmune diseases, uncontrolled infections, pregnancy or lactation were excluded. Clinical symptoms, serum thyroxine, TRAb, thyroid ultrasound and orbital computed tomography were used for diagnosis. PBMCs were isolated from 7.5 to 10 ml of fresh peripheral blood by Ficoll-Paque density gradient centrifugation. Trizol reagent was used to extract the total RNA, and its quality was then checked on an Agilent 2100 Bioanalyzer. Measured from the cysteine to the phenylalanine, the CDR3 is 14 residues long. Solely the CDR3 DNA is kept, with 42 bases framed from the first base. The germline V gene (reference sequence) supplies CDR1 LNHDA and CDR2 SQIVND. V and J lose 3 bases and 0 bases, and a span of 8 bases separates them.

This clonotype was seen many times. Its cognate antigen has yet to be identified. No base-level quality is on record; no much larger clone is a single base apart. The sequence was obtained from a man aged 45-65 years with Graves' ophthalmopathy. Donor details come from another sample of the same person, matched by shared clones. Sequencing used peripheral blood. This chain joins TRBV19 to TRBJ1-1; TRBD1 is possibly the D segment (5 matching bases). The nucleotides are TGTGCCAGTAGTATCGGCAGGGTGAACACTGAAGCTTTCTTT. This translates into CASSIGRVNTEAFF.